The source of this TCR beta chain is a study of immune heterogeneity within non-small cell lung tumors. Amplifying TCR beta CDR3 involved multiplex PCR carried out with 32 V and 13 J primers. TCRdb reprocessed the multiplex PCR reads with MiXCR, giving one entry per CDR3 protein. The data show 20,000 to 25,000 distinct CDR3 sequences, with roughly 30% seen just once and around 3.8% held by the top ten. Each sample used roughly 0.65 ug of genomic DNA from bulk tumor tissue. Doctors removed several biopsies from each primary tumor during surgery, keeping them far apart. Enrolled individuals presented with untreated, newly diagnosed non-small cell lung cancer and received curative surgery. Study-level points and caveats: Statistically, local T-cell clonality exhibited a moderate yet significant correlation with local tumor mutational burden (R around 0.35).

In the case of this clonotype: Its matching antigen is unknown. Just one base apart from a much larger clone, this may be a read error.

Sequencing input: lung tumor tissue. This clonotype was obtained from a man aged 40-55 years with non-small cell lung cancer.

CDR3 DNA sequence: TGCAGTGCACAAGACAGCGAAGATCAGCCCCAGCATTTT. Protein sequence: CSAQDSEDQPQHF. The rearrangement uses TRBV20-1 and TRBJ1-5; D perhaps matches TRBD1 (5 bases). Trimming left V 6 bases short and J 5 bases short, with 14 bases between. CDR1 and CDR2 (germline): DFQATT, SNEGSKA (reference sequence). The CDR3 is 13 amino acids.